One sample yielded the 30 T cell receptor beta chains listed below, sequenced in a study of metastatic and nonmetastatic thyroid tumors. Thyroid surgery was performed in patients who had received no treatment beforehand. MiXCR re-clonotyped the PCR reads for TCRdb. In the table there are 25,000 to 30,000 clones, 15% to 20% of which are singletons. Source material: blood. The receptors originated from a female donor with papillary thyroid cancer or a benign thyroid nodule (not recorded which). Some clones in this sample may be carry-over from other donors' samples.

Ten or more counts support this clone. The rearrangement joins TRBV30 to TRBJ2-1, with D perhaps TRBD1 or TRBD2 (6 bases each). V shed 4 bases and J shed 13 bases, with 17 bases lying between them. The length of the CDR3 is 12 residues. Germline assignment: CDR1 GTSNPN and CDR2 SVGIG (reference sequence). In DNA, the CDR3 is TGTGCCTGGACAGAAGCTGCGGGACAACAGTTCTTC. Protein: CAWTEAAGQQFF. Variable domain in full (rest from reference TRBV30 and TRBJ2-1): SQTIHQWPATLVQPVGSPLSLECTVEGTSNPNLYWYRQAAGRGLQLLFYSVGIGQISSEVPQNLSASRPQDRQFILSSKKLLLSDSGFYLCAWTEAAGQQFFGPGTRLTVL.

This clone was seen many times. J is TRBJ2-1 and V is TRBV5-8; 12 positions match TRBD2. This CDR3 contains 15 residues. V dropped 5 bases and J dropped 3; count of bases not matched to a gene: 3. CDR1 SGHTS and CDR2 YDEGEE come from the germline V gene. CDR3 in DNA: TGTGCCAGCAGTCCGGGACTAGCGGGCTACAATGAGCAGTTCTTC. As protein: CASSPGLAGYNEQFF.

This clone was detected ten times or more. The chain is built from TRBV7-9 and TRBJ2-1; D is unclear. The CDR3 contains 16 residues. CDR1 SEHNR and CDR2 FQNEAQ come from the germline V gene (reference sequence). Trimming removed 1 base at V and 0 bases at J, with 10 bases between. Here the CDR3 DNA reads TGTGCCAGCAGCTTAGTCGGAATGAGCTCCTACAATGAGCAGTTCTTC. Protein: CASSLVGMSSYNEQFF.

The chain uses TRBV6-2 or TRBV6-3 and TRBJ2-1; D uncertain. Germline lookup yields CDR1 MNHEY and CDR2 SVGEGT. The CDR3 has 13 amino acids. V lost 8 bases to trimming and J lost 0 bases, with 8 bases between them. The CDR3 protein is CASGISSYNEQFF. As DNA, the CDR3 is TGTGCCAGCGGAATCAGCTCCTACAATGAGCAGTTCTTC.

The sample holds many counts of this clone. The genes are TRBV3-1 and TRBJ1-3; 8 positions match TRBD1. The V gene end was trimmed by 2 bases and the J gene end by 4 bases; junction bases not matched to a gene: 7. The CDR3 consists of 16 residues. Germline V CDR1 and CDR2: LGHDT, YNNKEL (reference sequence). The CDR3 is CASSQRNRGSGNTIYF. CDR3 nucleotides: TGTGCCAGCAGCCAAAGAAACAGGGGGTCGGGAAACACCATATATTTT.

The DNA for the CDR3 is TGTGGGTGCAGCCCTACCTTGGGGGGCTACGAGCAGTACTTC. It codes for CGCSPTLGGYEQYF. This chain uses TRBV10-3 with TRBJ2-7, with D possibly TRBD2 on 6 matching bases. Germline lookup yields CDR1 ENHRY and CDR2 SYGVKD. The CDR3 loop spans 14 amino acids.

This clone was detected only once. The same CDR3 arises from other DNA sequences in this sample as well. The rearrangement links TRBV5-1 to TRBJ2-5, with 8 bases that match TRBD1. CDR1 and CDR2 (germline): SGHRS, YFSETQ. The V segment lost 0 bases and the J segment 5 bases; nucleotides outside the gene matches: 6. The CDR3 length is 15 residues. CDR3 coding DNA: TGCGCCAGCAGCTTGGCAGGGACAGGTACGGAGACCCAGTACTTC. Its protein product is CASSLAGTGTETQYF.

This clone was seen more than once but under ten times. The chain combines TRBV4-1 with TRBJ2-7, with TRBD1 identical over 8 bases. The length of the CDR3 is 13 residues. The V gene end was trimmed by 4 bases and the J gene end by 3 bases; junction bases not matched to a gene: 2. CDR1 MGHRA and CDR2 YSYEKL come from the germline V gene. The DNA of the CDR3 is TGCGCCAGCAGCCCGGGACAGGTCTACGAGCAGTACTTC. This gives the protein CASSPGQVYEQYF.

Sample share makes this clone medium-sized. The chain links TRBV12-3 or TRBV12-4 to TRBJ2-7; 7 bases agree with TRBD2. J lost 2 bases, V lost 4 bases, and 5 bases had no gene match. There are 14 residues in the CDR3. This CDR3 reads CASSWASGTYEQYF. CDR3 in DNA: TGTGCCAGCAGTTGGGCTAGCGGAACCTACGAGCAGTACTTC.

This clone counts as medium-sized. This CDR3 reads CASSPPSGVYGYTF. Written as DNA, the CDR3 is TGTGCCAGCAGTCCCCCCTCAGGGGTCTATGGCTACACCTTC. The chain carries TRBV27 and TRBJ1-2; D might be TRBD1 (6 bases). The CDR3 contains 14 residues. V was cut by 5 bases and J by 4 bases, with 14 bases left in between. The V gene's germline CDR1 is MNHEY and CDR2 SMNVEV (reference sequence).

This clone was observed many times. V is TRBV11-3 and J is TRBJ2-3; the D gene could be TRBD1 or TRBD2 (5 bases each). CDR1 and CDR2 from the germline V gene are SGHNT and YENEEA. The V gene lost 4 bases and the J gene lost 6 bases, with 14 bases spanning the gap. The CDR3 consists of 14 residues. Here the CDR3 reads CASSSNRDGDTQYF. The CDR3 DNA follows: TGTGCCAGCAGCTCGAATCGGGACGGCGATACGCAGTATTTT.

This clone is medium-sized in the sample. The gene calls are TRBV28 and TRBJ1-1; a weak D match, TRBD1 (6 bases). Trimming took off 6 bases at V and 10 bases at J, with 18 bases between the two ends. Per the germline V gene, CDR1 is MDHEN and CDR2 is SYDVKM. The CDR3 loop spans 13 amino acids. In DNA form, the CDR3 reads TGTGCCAGCAGAGAGAGGGGGAGCTCCATAGCTTTCTTT. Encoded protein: CASRERGSSIAFF.

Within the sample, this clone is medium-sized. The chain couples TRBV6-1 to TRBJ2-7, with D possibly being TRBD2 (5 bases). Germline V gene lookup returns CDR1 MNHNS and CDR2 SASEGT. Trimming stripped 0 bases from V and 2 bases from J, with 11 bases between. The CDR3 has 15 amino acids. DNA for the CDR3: TGTGCCAGCAGTGAAGCAGAGGGCACAGCCTACGAGCAGTACTTC. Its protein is CASSEAEGTAYEQYF.

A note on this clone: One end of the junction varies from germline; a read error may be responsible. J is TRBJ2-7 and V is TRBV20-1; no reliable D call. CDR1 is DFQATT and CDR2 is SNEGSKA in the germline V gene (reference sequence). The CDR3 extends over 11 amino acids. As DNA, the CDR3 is TGCAGTGCTAGCGGGCGCTACGAGCGGTACTTC. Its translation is CSASGRYERYF.

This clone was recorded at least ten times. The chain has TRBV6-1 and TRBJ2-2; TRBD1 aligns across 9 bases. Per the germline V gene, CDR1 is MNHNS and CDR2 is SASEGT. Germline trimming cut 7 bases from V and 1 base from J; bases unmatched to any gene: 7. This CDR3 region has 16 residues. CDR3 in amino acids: CASNPRTGVNTGELFF. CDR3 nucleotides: TGTGCCAGCAACCCTCGGACAGGGGTGAACACCGGGGAGCTGTTTTTT.

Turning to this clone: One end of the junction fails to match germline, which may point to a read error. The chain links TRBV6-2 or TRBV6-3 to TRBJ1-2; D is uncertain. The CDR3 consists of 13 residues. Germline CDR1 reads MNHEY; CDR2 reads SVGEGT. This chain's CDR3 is CASSLGSTTRYAF. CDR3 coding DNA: TGTGCCAGCAGCTTGGGCAGTACTACTCGCTACGCCTTC.

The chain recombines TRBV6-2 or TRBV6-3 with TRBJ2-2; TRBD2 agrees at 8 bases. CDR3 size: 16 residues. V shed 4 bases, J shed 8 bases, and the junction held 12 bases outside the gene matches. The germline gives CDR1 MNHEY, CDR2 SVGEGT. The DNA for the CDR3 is TGTGCCAGCAGTTCCCGAAAAGCGGGAGCTATGGGGGAGCTGTTTTTT. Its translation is CASSSRKAGAMGELFF.

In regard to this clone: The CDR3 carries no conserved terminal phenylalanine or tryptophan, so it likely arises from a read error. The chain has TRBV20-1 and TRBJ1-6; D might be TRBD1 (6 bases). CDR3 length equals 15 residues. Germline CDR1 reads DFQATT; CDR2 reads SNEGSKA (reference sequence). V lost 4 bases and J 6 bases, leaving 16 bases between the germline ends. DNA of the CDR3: TGCAGTGCTACGGGGAAGGGGACACTTAATTCACCCCTCCACCTT. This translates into CSATGKGTLNSPLHL.

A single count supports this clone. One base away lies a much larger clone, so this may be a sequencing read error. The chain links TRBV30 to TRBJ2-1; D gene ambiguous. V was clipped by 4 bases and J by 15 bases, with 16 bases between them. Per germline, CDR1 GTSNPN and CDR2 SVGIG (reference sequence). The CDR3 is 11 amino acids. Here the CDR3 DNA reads TGTGCCTGGACCCTGGACCTTAGGCGGTTCTTC. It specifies CAWTLDLRRFF.

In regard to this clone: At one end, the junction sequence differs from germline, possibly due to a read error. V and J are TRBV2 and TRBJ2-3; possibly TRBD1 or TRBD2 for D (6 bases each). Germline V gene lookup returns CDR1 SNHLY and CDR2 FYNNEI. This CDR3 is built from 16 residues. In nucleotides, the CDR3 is TGTGCCAGCAGTGAACCAGGGGAGGTTCCTGGAGATACACAGTATTTT. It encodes CASSEPGEVPGDTQYF.

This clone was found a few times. The CDR3 DNA reads TGTGCCAGCAGTTTATTCGCGGCGTTGAGGGTGAATAGCAATCAGCCCCAGCATTTT. Amino acid sequence: CASSLFAALRVNSNQPQHF. The chain is built from TRBV28 and TRBJ1-5; D gene ambiguous. This CDR3 comprises 19 residues. CDR1 is MDHEN and CDR2 is SYDVKM in the germline V gene. Trimming stripped 1 base from V and 0 bases from J, with 19 bases between.

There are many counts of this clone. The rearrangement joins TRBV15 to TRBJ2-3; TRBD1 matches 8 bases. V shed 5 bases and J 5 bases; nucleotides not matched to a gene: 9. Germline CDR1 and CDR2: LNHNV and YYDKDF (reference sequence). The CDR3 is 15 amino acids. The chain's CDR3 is CATSGWTGPGDTQYF. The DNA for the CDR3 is TGTGCCACCAGCGGATGGACAGGGCCAGGAGATACGCAGTATTTT.

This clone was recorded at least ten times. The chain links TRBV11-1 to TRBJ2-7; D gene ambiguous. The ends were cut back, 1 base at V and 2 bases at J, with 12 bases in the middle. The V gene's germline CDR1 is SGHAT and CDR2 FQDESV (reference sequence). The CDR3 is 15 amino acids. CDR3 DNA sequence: TGTGCCAGCAGCTTAGTCTGGAGCGCGGCCTACGAGCAGTACTTC. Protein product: CASSLVWSAAYEQYF.

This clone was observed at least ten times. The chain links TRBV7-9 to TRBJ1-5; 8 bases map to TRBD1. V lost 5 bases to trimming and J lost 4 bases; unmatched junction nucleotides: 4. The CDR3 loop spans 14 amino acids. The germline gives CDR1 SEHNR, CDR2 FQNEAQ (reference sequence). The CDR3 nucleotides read TGTGCCAGCAGCACGACAGGGGATAATCAGCCCCAGCATTTT. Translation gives CASSTTGDNQPQHF.

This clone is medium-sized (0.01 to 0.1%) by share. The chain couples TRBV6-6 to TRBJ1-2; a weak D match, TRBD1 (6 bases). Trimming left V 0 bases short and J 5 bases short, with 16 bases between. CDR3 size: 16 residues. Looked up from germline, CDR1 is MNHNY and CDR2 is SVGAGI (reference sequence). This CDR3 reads CASSYSGGGGVYGYTF. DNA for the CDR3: TGTGCCAGCAGTTACTCGGGTGGAGGGGGAGTATATGGCTACACCTTC.

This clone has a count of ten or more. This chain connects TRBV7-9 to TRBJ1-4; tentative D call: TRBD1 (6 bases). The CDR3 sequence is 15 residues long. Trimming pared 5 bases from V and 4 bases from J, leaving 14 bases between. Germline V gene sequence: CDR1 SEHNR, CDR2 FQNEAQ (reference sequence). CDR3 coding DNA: TGTGCCAGCAGCCTCGGACAGCTCCGTAATGAAAAACTGTTTTTT. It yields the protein CASSLGQLRNEKLFF.

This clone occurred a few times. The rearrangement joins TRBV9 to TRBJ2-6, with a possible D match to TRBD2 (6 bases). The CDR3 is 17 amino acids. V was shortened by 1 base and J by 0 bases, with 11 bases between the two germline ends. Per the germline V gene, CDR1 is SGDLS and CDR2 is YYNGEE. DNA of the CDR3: TGTGCCAGCAGCGTACTTGGGGGGTTCTCTGGGGCCAACGTCCTGACTTTC. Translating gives CASSVLGGFSGANVLTF.

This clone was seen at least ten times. The CDR3 region is CASTSGSYTGELFF. For the CDR3, the DNA is TGTGCCAGCACTAGCGGGAGCTACACCGGGGAGCTGTTTTTT. The V call is TRBV3-1, the J call TRBJ2-2, with 10 nucleotides matching TRBD2. With 7 bases clipped from V and 3 bases from J, the junction kept 2 bases outside the gene matches. The CDR3 totals 14 residues. CDR1 is LGHDT, CDR2 YNNKEL, per germline (reference sequence).

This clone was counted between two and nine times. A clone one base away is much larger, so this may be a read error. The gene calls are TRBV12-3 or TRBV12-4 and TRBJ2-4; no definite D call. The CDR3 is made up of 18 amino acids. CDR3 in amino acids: CASSFGLELTGVKNIKYF. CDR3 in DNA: TGTGCCAGCAGTTTTGGTCTTGAGTTGACTGGCGTCAAAAACATTAAGTACTTC.

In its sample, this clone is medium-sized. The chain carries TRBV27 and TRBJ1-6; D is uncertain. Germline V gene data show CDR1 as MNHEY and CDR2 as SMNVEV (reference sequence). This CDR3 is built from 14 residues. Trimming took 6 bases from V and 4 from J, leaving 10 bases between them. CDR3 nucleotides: TGTGCCAGCAGGCTGCCCCAGTATAATTCACCCCTCCACTTT. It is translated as CASRLPQYNSPLHF.